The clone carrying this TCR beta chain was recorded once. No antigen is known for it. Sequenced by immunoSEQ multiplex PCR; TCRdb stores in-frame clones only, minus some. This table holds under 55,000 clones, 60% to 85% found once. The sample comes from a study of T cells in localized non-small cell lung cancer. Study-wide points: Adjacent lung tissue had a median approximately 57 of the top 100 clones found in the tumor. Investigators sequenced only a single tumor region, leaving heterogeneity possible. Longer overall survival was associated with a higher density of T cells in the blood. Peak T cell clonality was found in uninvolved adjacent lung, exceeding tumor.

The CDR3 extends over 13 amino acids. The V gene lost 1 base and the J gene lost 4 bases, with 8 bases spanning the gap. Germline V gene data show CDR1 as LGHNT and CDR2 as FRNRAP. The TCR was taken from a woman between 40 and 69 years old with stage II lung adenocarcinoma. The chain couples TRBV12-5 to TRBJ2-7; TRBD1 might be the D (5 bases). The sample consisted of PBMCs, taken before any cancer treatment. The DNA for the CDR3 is TGTGCTAGTGGTTTGGGACCAGGGTACGAGCAGTACTTC. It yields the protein CASGLGPGYEQYF. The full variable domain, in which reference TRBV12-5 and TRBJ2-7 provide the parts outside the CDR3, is DARVTQTPRHKVTEMGQEVTMRCQPILGHNTVFWYRQTMMQGLELLAYFRNRAPLDDSGMPKDRFSAEMPDATLATLKIQPSEPRDSAVYFCASGLGPGYEQYFGPGTRLTVT.